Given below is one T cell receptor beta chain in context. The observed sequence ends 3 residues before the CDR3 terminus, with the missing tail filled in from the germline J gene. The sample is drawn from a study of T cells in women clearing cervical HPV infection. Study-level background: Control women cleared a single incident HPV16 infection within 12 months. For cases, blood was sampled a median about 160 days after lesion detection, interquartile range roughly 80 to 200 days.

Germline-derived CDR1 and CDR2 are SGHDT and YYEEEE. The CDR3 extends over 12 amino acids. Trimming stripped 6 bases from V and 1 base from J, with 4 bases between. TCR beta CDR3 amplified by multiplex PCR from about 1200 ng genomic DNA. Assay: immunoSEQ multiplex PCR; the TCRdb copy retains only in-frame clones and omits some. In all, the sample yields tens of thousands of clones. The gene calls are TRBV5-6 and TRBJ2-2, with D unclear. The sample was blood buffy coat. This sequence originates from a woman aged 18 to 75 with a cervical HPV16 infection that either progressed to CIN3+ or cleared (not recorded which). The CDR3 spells CASTRNTGELFF. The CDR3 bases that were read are TGTGCCAGCACCAGGAACACCGGGGAG. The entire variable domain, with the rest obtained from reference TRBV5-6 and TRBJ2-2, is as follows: DAGVTQSPTHLIKTRGQQVTLRCSPKSGHDTVSWYQQALGQGPQFIFQYYEEEERQRGNFPDRFSGHQFPNYSSELNVNALLLGDSALYLCASTRNTGELFFGEGSRLTVL.